What follows is one TCR beta chain and its context. This specimen comes from a study of preoperative IRX-2 immunotherapy in early breast cancer. Generated by immunoSEQ multiplex PCR, the TCRdb table keeps only in-frame clones and is missing some. The top ten hold about 1.2% of the sample, which has about 42,000 clones, approximately 75% seen once. Per the germline V gene, CDR1 is SGHRS and CDR2 is YFSETQ. V gave up 2 bases and J gave up 0 bases, with 18 bases separating them. The CDR3 is made up of 19 amino acids. This sample's treatment: preoperative locoregional IRX-2 cytokine immunotherapy. This phase Ib study tested locoregional IRX-2 cytokine immunotherapy given before surgery.

The source is a human donor with breast cancer. This rearrangement joins TRBV5-1 to TRBJ2-6; no firm D call. The sequenced sample was tumor tissue, obtained after IRX-2 immunotherapy. Here the CDR3 DNA reads TGCGCCAGCAGCTTATGGACGGCGGAAACCTACTCTGGGGCCAACGTCCTGACTTTC. It encodes CASSLWTAETYSGANVLTF.